This T cell receptor (beta chain) was recovered during a study of T cells in Graves' hyperthyroidism and ophthalmopathy. Study-level information: Prior to any treatment, at the point of initial diagnosis, peripheral blood was collected.

This clonotype was observed a single time. The antigen is undetermined. The germline CDR1 and CDR2 sequences are SGHNT and YYREEE (reference sequence). Trimming cost V 3 bases and J 6 bases; bases outside gene matches: 10. CDR3 length: 18 residues. Uncontrolled infection, other autoimmune disease, pregnancy and lactation each barred patients from inclusion. Diagnosing involved the use of clinical symptoms, serum thyroxine and TRAb, thyroid ultrasound and orbital computed tomography. Study conclusions and caveats: Most clonotypes expanded in the thyroid (above 0.001) were also present in blood.

Amplification of TCR beta CDR3 regions was performed using RNA transcripts as template. TCR CDR3 underwent first-round RT-PCR with the HTBI primer set. TCRdb ran MiXCR on the multiplex PCR reads and lists one entry per CDR3 protein. The profile covers some 700,000 distinct CDR3 sequences, with approximately 15% appearing a single time and roughly 16% taken by the ten largest. The TCR was taken from a man aged 45-60 years with Graves' hyperthyroidism. The sample consisted of blood. V and J are TRBV5-4 and TRBJ2-2, with TRBD2 matching over 14 bases. The CDR3 reads CASSSNLRLAGGPGELFF. The CDR3 nucleotides are TGTGCCAGCAGCTCCAACCTCCGACTAGCGGGAGGGCCCGGGGAGCTGTTTTTT.